This is a list of T cell receptor beta chains from one sample in a study of monozygotic twins with cystic fibrosis. Some clones are missing from TCRdb's copy, which holds only in-frame ones; the method was immunoSEQ multiplex PCR. The data contain 14,000 to 15,000 clones, approximately 85% of them singletons. The sample taken for sequencing was blood. The receptors derive from a boy aged 10-17 years with cystic fibrosis. The CDR3 runs from the conserved cysteine through the conserved F or W. D genes are given only for firm matches. For some rows the clone size is stated as once, few or many, or as a class when expanded; others skip it.

CDR3 protein,CDR3 DNA,J gene,V gene,clone size,D gene
CASSQDNLAGGFPSYEQYF,TGCGCCAGCAGCCAAGATAACCTAGCGGGAGGATTCCCCTCCTACGAGCAGTACTTC,TRBJ2-7,TRBV4-1,NA,TRBD2
CASSLAKGQEEGISYNEQFF,TGTGCCAGCAGCCTAGCTAAGGGACAGGAGGAGGGGATCTCCTACAATGAGCAGTTCTTC,TRBJ2-1,TRBV2,NA,TRBD1
CASSPTRQGSYEQYF,TGTGCCAGCAGCCCAACTCGACAGGGATCCTACGAGCAGTACTTC,TRBJ2-7,TRBV7-2,once,TRBD1
CAIQSSPSNQPQHF,TGTGCCATCCAGAGCAGTCCTAGCAATCAGCCCCAGCATTTT,TRBJ1-5,TRBV6-1,NA,NA
CASSLSYATNEKLFF,TGTGCCAGCAGCTTAAGTTATGCAACTAATGAAAAACTGTTTTTT,TRBJ1-4,TRBV11-2,NA,NA
CASSPQSAGGSGNTIYF,TGTGCCAGCTCACCACAATCCGCTGGGGGCTCTGGAAACACCATATATTTT,TRBJ1-3,TRBV18,NA,NA
CASSLRGFDSPLHF,TGTGCCAGCAGCTTGCGGGGGTTTGATTCACCCCTCCACTTT,TRBJ1-6,TRBV5-8,NA,NA
CATTWGWGSYEQYF,TGTGCCACCACCTGGGGGTGGGGATCCTACGAGCAGTACTTC,TRBJ2-7,TRBV28,NA,NA
CATQFSGTSFYGYTF,TGTGCCACACAATTCAGTGGTACCTCCTTCTATGGCTACACCTTC,TRBJ1-2,TRBV19,NA,NA
CASSLDGVTDTQYF,TGTGCCAGCAGCTTAGACGGGGTCACAGATACGCAGTATTTT,TRBJ2-3,TRBV7-2,NA,NA
CASSCFRDNEQFF,TGTGCCAGCAGCTGTTTCAGAGACAATGAGCAGTTCTTC,TRBJ2-1,TRBV13,once,NA
CASRTGDYGYTF,TGTGCCAGTAGGACGGGGGACTATGGCTACACCTTC,TRBJ1-2,TRBV6-1,NA,NA
CASSSRGYEQYF,TGTGCCAGCAGCTCCCGAGGCTACGAGCAGTACTTC,TRBJ2-7,TRBV7-9,NA,NA
CASSLRGYYGYTF,TGTGCCAGCAGTTTACGGGGGTACTATGGCTACACCTTC,TRBJ1-2,TRBV27,NA,NA
CASSLYAGELNSPLHF,TGCGCCAGCAGCTTGTATGCTGGGGAACTTAATTCACCCCTCCACTTT,TRBJ1-6,TRBV5-1,NA,NA